This entry describes one T cell receptor (beta chain). As processed by the authors: Nucleated cell counts were estimated from reference gene primer amplification. Using immunoSEQ multiplex PCR, the repertoire was profiled, and TCRdb retains in-frame clones only, with some absent. The DNA gave D and trimming, while V, J and clone size come from that table. The repertoire holds some 400,000 clones, 70% to 90% seen once, with roughly 2.1% in the top ten. CDR1 and CDR2 from the germline V gene are MGHRA and YSYEKL. With V trimmed by 3 bases and J by 8 bases, 6 bases remained unmatched. The CDR3 totals 15 residues. The source of the sample is a study of blood T cell repertoires in COVID-19.

Sequences were obtained from peripheral blood. The clonotype was recovered from a woman aged 60-75 years with COVID-19, enrolled during active disease. The rearrangement links TRBV4-1 to TRBJ1-4; 10 bases line up with TRBD1. CDR3 amino acids: CASSQGDRGREKLFF. The CDR3, as DNA: TGCGCCAGCAGCCAGGGAGACAGGGGGCGAGAAAAACTGTTTTTT.